Listed here are 8 T cell receptor beta chains from one sample, sequenced in a study of beta chain features in type 1 diabetes. All of the isolated RNA was reverse transcribed, so expressed TCRB transcripts were sequenced. Produced via immunoSEQ multiplex PCR; TCRdb's table is partial and in-frame only. The sample includes about 350,000 clones, roughly a fifth of them seen just once. Sequencing input: naive CD4+ T cells from blood. These TCRs come from a woman in her late teens or twenties in good health.

The genes are TRBV4-1 and TRBJ2-2; D is perhaps TRBD2 (6 bases). The CDR3 has 14 residues. V lost 0 bases and J 7 bases, leaving 9 bases between the germline ends. CDR1 MGHRA and CDR2 YSYEKL come from the germline V gene. CDR3: CASSQDGGGGELFF. CDR3 coding DNA: TGCGCCAGCAGCCAAGACGGGGGAGGCGGGGAGCTGTTTTTT.

This chain links TRBV7-8 with TRBJ2-1, with D perhaps matching TRBD2 (6 bases). This CDR3 has 16 amino acids. Per the germline V gene, CDR1 is SGHVS and CDR2 is FQNEAQ. V was pared by 0 bases and J by 7 bases, with 16 bases between. Written as DNA, the CDR3 is TGTGCCAGCAGCTTAGCGTATCCAGCGGGCCGGAATGAGCAGTTCTTC. Protein product: CASSLAYPAGRNEQFF.

The chain recombines TRBV7-9 with TRBJ2-3, with D perhaps TRBD2 (6 bases). CDR1 and CDR2 from the germline V gene are SEHNR and FQNEAQ (reference sequence). V lost 7 bases and J lost 7, with 15 bases in between. This CDR3 has 13 residues. The CDR3 is CASTFGGDHTQYF. The CDR3 coding sequence is TGTGCCAGCACCTTTGGAGGGGACCATACGCAGTATTTT.

The chain employs TRBV30 and TRBJ2-5, with D perhaps matching TRBD1 (6 bases). Gene TRBJ2-7 matches the end of the DNA better, so the J call may be wrong. CDR1 is GTSNPN, CDR2 SVGIG, per germline (reference sequence). The CDR3 consists of 12 residues. The CDR3 coding sequence is TGTGCCTGGACCAGGGGTCCCTACGAGCAGTACTTC. Translated, it gives CAWTRGPYEQYF.

CDR3 sequence: CASSLAGPSGSNEQFF. The CDR3, as DNA: TGTGCCAGCAGCTTAGCGGGTCCTAGCGGGAGCAATGAGCAGTTCTTC. This rearrangement joins TRBV7-9 to TRBJ2-1; TRBD2 agrees at 10 bases. Trimming cost V 0 bases and J 6 bases; bases outside gene matches: 5. Germline CDR1 is SEHNR and CDR2 is FQNEAQ (reference sequence). There are 16 residues in the CDR3.

The sample holds a few counts of this clone. The chain's CDR3 is CASSSLAGGLYNEQFF. The CDR3 DNA reads as TGTGCCAGCAGTTCCTTAGCGGGGGGGCTTTACAATGAGCAGTTCTTC. The rearrangement links TRBV2 to TRBJ2-1; TRBD2 matches at 11 bases. This CDR3 comprises 16 residues. V dropped 5 bases and J dropped 4; count of bases not matched to a gene: 7. In germline, CDR1 is SNHLY, CDR2 FYNNEI.

The CDR3, as DNA: TGTGCCAGCAGCGTAGATCCACAGGGCTACACTGAAGCTTTCTTT. This gives the protein CASSVDPQGYTEAFF. The chain uses TRBV9 and TRBJ1-1; possibly TRBD1 for D (6 bases). Germline V gene data show CDR1 as SGDLS and CDR2 as YYNGEE. This CDR3 has 15 residues. V lost 0 bases and J lost 3, with 12 bases in between.

V usage is TRBV21-1 and J usage is TRBJ2-3; the D call TRBD2 from the table was never checked on the DNA. TRBV21-1 is a recognized pseudogene. The CDR3 runs to 17 residues. CDR3 nucleotides: TGTGCCAGCAGCCCGCGGGAAATTAGCGGATGCACAGATACGCAGTATTTT. Amino acids: CASSPREISGCTDTQYF.